A single sample is the source of the 26 T cell receptor beta chains below, sequenced in a study of CD8 T cells in ankylosing spondylitis. TCRdb redid the calling of the 5' RACE reads with MiXCR, one entry per CDR3 protein. The data contain 150,000 to 200,000 distinct CDR3 sequences, roughly 13% of them singletons. Sequencing input: blood, either unsorted or a sorted T cell fraction (not recorded which). The receptors stem from a male donor with ankylosing spondylitis or in good health (not recorded which).

This sequence joins TRBV25-1 and TRBJ2-1, with 14 bases fitting TRBD2. The CDR3 is 22 amino acids. The trim removed 4 bases at V and 0 bases at J, leaving 17 bases unmatched. From germline, CDR1 is MGHDK and CDR2 SYGVNS. The CDR3 DNA follows: TGTGCCAGCAGTGGGTATTGGGAAGGGGGACTAGCGGGGGAGAGCTCCTACAATGAGCAGTTCTTC. Protein: CASSGYWEGGLAGESSYNEQFF.

This clonotype was observed a handful of times. The chain combines TRBV6-5 with TRBJ2-3; 9 bases map to TRBD1. With V trimmed by 6 bases and J by 4 bases, 8 bases remained unmatched. The CDR3 covers 15 residues. Looked up from germline, CDR1 is MNHEY and CDR2 is SVGAGI. The CDR3 DNA is TGTGCCAGCAGGTTAGGGACAGGGTATCCAGATACGCAGTATTTT. Its protein product is CASRLGTGYPDTQYF.

V and J are TRBV9 and TRBJ2-1, with a tentative D call TRBD1 (5 bases). This CDR3 has 13 amino acids. Germline V gene sequence: CDR1 SGDLS, CDR2 YYNGEE. The V and J ends lost 0 bases and 7 bases respectively, with 8 bases between them. Here the CDR3 DNA reads TGTGCCAGCAGCGTAGGTCAGGGTAATGAGCAGTTCTTC. Translated: CASSVGQGNEQFF.

This clonotype has a handful of counts. This chain connects TRBV6-1 to TRBJ2-6, with a possible D match to TRBD1 (5 bases). The CDR3 is 15 amino acids. V lost 6 bases and J lost 0, with 9 bases in between. The germline V gene encodes CDR1 MNHNS and CDR2 SASEGT. In DNA, the CDR3 is TGTGCCAGCAGGACAGAGTACTCTGGGGCCAACGTCCTGACTTTC. Its translation is CASRTEYSGANVLTF.

The chain has TRBV20-1 and TRBJ1-1; D is unresolved. Trimming stripped 6 bases from V and 0 bases from J, with 5 bases between. Germline values: CDR1 DFQATT, CDR2 SNEGSKA (reference sequence). This CDR3 comprises 11 residues. This CDR3 is CSAGLNTEAFF. CDR3 nucleotide sequence: TGCAGTGCCGGGCTGAACACTGAAGCTTTCTTT.

The chain joins TRBV29-1 to TRBJ2-5; possibly TRBD2 for D (6 bases). Germline CDR1 SQVTM, CDR2 ANQGSEA. This CDR3 is built from 12 residues. The ends were cut back, 1 base at V and 3 bases at J, with 6 bases in the middle. The CDR3 sequence: CSVEGREETQYF. CDR3 in DNA: TGCAGCGTTGAAGGGAGGGAAGAGACCCAGTACTTC.

The gene calls are TRBV4-1 and TRBJ2-5; D may match TRBD1 or TRBD2 (6 bases each). The CDR3 runs 15 residues. Germline CDR1 and CDR2: MGHRA and YSYEKL. V was shortened by 1 base and J by 5 bases, with 14 bases between the two germline ends. CDR3 loop: CASSQVEGGQETQYF. The CDR3 DNA reads TGCGCCAGCAGCCAAGTGGAGGGGGGCCAGGAGACCCAGTACTTC.

The table lists this clonotype with a few counts. The chain combines TRBV4-2 with TRBJ1-1; TRBD1 aligns across 9 bases. Germline V lookup: CDR1 LGHNA, CDR2 YNFKEQ. V was pared by 2 bases and J by 7 bases, with 14 bases of the junction left unmatched. This CDR3 is built from 17 residues. The CDR3 spells CASSQLRDRARKVEAFF. DNA for the CDR3: TGTGCCAGCAGCCAACTCCGGGACAGGGCGAGGAAAGTTGAAGCTTTCTTT.

The V and J genes are TRBV19 and TRBJ2-3, with 11 bases aligning to TRBD1. The CDR3 spans 16 residues. Germline trimming cut 5 bases from V and 7 bases from J; bases unmatched to any gene: 11. Per germline, CDR1 LNHDA and CDR2 SQIVND (reference sequence). CDR3 in DNA: TGTGCCAGTAGTTTAGGGACAGGGGGTCACCTTCATACGCAGTATTTT. Translation: CASSLGTGGHLHTQYF.

This clonotype was recorded a few times. This sequence joins TRBV27 and TRBJ2-1; D not certain. The CDR3 runs 16 residues. The V and J ends lost 4 bases and 2 bases respectively, with 15 bases between them. CDR1 MNHEY and CDR2 SMNVEV come from the germline V gene (reference sequence). CDR3 DNA: TGTGCCAGCAGTTATCACCGGGCCCACCCCTACAATGAGCAGTTCTTC. Encoded protein: CASSYHRAHPYNEQFF.

This clonotype was detected once. This chain joins TRBV27 and TRBJ1-2; maybe TRBD1 (6 bases). This CDR3 is built from 14 residues. Trimming removed 3 bases from V and 4 bases from J, with 12 bases in between. Looked up from germline, CDR1 is MNHEY and CDR2 is SMNVEV (reference sequence). The CDR3 is CASSLDRLGYGYTF. Here the CDR3 DNA reads TGTGCCAGCAGTTTGGACAGACTTGGCTATGGCTACACCTTC.

This clonotype was seen a handful of times. The V call is TRBV21-1, the J call TRBJ1-2; TRBD1, the table's D call, was not compared with the DNA. TRBV21-1 is deemed a pseudogene. The CDR3 spans 15 residues. Here the CDR3 DNA reads TGTGCCAGCAGCAAAGACGGGGGGCACAACTATGGCTACACCTTC. Residues: CASSKDGGHNYGYTF.

This clonotype was found a few times. The rearrangement links TRBV7-9 to TRBJ2-1; D might be TRBD2 (5 bases). The CDR3 is 17 amino acids. V was pared by 0 bases and J by 0 bases, with 12 bases between. Germline CDR1 reads SEHNR; CDR2 reads FQNEAQ (reference sequence). The chain's CDR3 is CASSLAGGPSSYNEQFF. CDR3 nucleotide sequence: TGTGCCAGCAGCTTAGCTGGCGGGCCCAGCTCCTACAATGAGCAGTTCTTC.

This rearrangement joins TRBV7-9 to TRBJ1-1; no firm D call. The germline CDR1 and CDR2 sequences are SEHNR and FQNEAQ (reference sequence). This CDR3 comprises 14 residues. Trimming removed 7 bases from V and 1 base from J, with 13 bases in between. CDR3 coding DNA: TGTGCCAGCAACCCGGGATCGGCGAACACTGAAGCTTTCTTT. Its translation: CASNPGSANTEAFF.

This clonotype was recorded many times. The gene calls are TRBV12-3 or TRBV12-4 and TRBJ1-1, with unresolved D. V lost 3 bases to trimming and J lost 4 bases, with 18 bases between them. There are 16 residues in the CDR3. In nucleotides, the CDR3 is TGTGCCAGCAGTTTCATCCCCGCAGTGACTATCACTGAAGCTTTCTTT. Its translation is CASSFIPAVTITEAFF.

This clonotype has more than one count but fewer than ten. The chain uses TRBV2 and TRBJ2-5; the D gene is possibly TRBD1 (5 bases). Per the germline V gene, CDR1 is SNHLY and CDR2 is FYNNEI. Trimming cost V 7 bases and J 4 bases, with 10 bases left between them. The CDR3 spans 12 residues. In nucleotides, the CDR3 is TGTGCCAGCACACAGGAATTAGAGACCCAGTACTTC. Translation gives CASTQELETQYF.

This clonotype showed up just a few times. The chain employs TRBV20-1 and TRBJ2-2; TRBD2 aligns across 12 bases. Germline-derived CDR1 and CDR2 are DFQATT and SNEGSKA (reference sequence). The CDR3 length is 16 residues. J gave up 8 bases and V 5 bases, and 12 bases lay outside the gene matches. The CDR3 protein is CSAVPSGRAGEGELFF. In DNA, the CDR3 is TGCAGTGCTGTTCCTAGCGGGAGGGCCGGTGAGGGGGAGCTGTTTTTT.

The chain has TRBV30 and TRBJ1-1, with no clear D. The CDR3 length is 12 residues. Germline-derived CDR1 and CDR2 are GTSNPN and SVGIG (reference sequence). V dropped 2 bases and J dropped 6 bases, with 10 bases sitting between them. In DNA form, the CDR3 reads TGTGCCTGGAGTATTCTGGGCCCTGAAGCTTTCTTT. Translating gives CAWSILGPEAFF.

This clonotype was picked up a small number of times. The chain employs TRBV29-1 and TRBJ2-7; weak D call: TRBD2 (7 bases). Between the trimmed V and J ends, which lost 1 base and 3 bases, there was a span of 13 bases. CDR3 length: 14 residues. Germline V gene lookup returns CDR1 SQVTM and CDR2 ANQGSEA. The CDR3 nucleotides are TGCAGCGTTGAAGGTGAGGGGGACTACTACGAGCAGTACTTC. As protein: CSVEGEGDYYEQYF.

In its sample, this clonotype was seen a few times. The chain is built from TRBV6-1 and TRBJ2-1; D is unclear. Trimming cost V 6 bases and J 0 bases, with 9 bases left between them. This CDR3 has 14 amino acids. CDR1 MNHNS and CDR2 SASEGT come from the germline V gene. In DNA form, the CDR3 reads TGTGCCAGCAGCGTAGGCGTCTCCTACAATGAGCAGTTCTTC. Translation gives CASSVGVSYNEQFF.

Ten or more counts support this clonotype. The chain couples TRBV12-3 or TRBV12-4 to TRBJ2-7, with TRBD2 as a possible D gene (6 bases). Deletions cut 3 bases from V and 2 bases from J, with 11 bases between. The CDR3 is 14 residues long. CDR3 region: CASSLGGPTYEQYF. CDR3 nucleotides: TGTGCCAGCAGTTTGGGGGGTCCCACCTACGAGCAGTACTTC.

This clonotype was picked up a small number of times. The genes are TRBV5-6 and TRBJ2-2; unclear D gene. CDR3 length: 15 residues. Germline V gene sequence: CDR1 SGHDT, CDR2 YYEEEE. V was shortened by 5 bases and J by 0 bases, with 11 bases between the two germline ends. CDR3 in DNA: TGTGCCAGCAGGCGCTCCTCAGCGAACACCGGGGAGCTGTTTTTT. Amino acid sequence: CASRRSSANTGELFF.

This sequence joins TRBV12-3 or TRBV12-4 and TRBJ2-2; 7 bases match TRBD2. CDR3 length equals 16 residues. The junction had 7 bases not matched to a gene; V was cut back by 6 bases and J by 0 bases. This CDR3 is CASSVPGLTNTGELFF. The CDR3 DNA sequence: TGTGCCAGCAGCGTACCGGGACTAACGAACACCGGGGAGCTGTTTTTT.

The rearrangement uses TRBV2 and TRBJ2-1, with 7 positions matching TRBD2. V lost 7 bases to trimming and J lost 8 bases; unmatched junction nucleotides: 11. The length of the CDR3 is 14 residues. Germline CDR1 SNHLY, CDR2 FYNNEI. The CDR3 reads CASIGTTDGDEQFF. As DNA, the CDR3 is TGTGCCAGCATCGGGACTACCGATGGGGATGAGCAGTTCTTC.

This clonotype has more than one count but fewer than ten. The V gene is TRBV10-2, the J gene TRBJ2-1; 7 bases line up with TRBD1. V shed 7 bases and J 7 bases; nucleotides not matched to a gene: 4. This CDR3 comprises 12 residues. CDR1 is WSHSY, CDR2 SAAADI, per germline. CDR3 protein: CASTYRGNEQFF. For the CDR3, the DNA is TGCGCCAGCACTTACAGGGGTAATGAGCAGTTCTTC.

This clonotype has only a few counts. The genes are TRBV4-1 and TRBJ2-7; 8 bases match TRBD2. The CDR3 length is 15 residues. CDR1 is MGHRA, CDR2 YSYEKL, per germline. J lost 4 bases, V lost 1 base, and 6 bases had no gene match. CDR3 region: CASSQVPGLGYEQYF. The CDR3 DNA sequence: TGCGCCAGCAGCCAAGTACCGGGACTAGGTTACGAGCAGTACTTC.